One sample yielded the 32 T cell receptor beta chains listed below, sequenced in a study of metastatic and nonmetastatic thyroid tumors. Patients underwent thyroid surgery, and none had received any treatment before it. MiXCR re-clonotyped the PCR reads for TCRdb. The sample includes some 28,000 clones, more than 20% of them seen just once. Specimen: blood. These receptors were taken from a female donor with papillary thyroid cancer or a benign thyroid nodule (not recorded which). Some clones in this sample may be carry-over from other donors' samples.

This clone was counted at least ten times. As DNA, the CDR3 is TGCGCCAGCAGCCCTAGAGGGGGGGCTGACCAAGAGACCCAGTACTTC. Its protein product is CASSPRGGADQETQYF. V usage is TRBV10-1 and J usage is TRBJ2-5; D is perhaps TRBD2 (7 bases). Germline V gene lookup returns CDR1 WNHNN and CDR2 SYGVQD (reference sequence). The length of the CDR3 is 16 residues. Trimming stripped 6 bases from V and 0 bases from J, with 17 bases between.

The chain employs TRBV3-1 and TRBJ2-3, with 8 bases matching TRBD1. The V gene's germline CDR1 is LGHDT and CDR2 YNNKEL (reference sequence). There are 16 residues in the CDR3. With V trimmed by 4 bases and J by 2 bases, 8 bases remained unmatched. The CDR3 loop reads CASSPRTGKNTDTQYF. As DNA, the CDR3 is TGTGCCAGCAGCCCCCGGACAGGGAAAAACACAGATACGCAGTATTTT.

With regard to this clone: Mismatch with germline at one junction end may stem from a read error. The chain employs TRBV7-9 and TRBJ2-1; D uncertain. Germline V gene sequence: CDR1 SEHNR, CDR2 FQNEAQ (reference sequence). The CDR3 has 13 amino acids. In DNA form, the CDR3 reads TGTGCCAGCAGCTTAATCTCCTACGATGAGCAGTTCTTC. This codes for CASSLISYDEQFF.

CDR3 DNA: TGTGCCAGCATTTTGACTTCGACTACGTACAATGAGCAGTTCTTC. Translation gives CASILTSTTYNEQFF. The chain recombines TRBV11-2 with TRBJ2-1; D might be TRBD2 (5 bases). Germline CDR1 and CDR2: SGHAT and FQNNGV. The CDR3 consists of 15 residues. With 7 bases removed from V and 4 bases from J, the gap between germline ends came to 17 bases.

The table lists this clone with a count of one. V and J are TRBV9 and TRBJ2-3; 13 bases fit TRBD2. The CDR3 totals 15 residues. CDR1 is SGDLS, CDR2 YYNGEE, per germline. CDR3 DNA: TGTGGAAGCAGCCGGACTAGCGGGAGCGCAGATACGCAGTATTTT. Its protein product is CGSSRTSGSADTQYF.

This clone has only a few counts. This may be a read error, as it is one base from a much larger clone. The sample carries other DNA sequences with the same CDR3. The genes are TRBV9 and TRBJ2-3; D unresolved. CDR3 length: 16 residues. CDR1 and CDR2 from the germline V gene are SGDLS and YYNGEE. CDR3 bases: TGTGCCAGCAGCGTACTGGCCGGTCCGCCCACAGATACACAGTATTTT. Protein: CASSVLAGPPTDTQYF.

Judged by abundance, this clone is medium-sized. The CDR3 sequence is CASSLARTAYYEQYF. In DNA, the CDR3 is TGTGCCAGCAGCTTAGCGAGGACAGCTTACTACGAGCAGTACTTC. The chain has TRBV11-1 and TRBJ2-7; the D gene is possibly TRBD1 (6 bases). In germline, CDR1 is SGHAT, CDR2 FQDESV (reference sequence). There are 15 residues in the CDR3. Deletions cut 0 bases from V and 3 bases from J, with 12 bases between.

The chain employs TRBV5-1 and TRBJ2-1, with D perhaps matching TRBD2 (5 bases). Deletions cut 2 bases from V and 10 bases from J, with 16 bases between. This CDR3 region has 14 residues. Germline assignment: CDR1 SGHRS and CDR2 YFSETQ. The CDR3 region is CASSLKAVSYEQFF. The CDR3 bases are TGCGCCAGCAGCTTAAAAGCGGTGTCATACGAGCAGTTCTTC. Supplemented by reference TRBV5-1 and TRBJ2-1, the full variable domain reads KAGVTQTPRYLIKTRGQQVTLSCSPISGHRSVSWYQQTPGQGLQFLFEYFSETQRNKGNFPGRFSGRQFSNSRSEMNVSTLELGDSALYLCASSLKAVSYEQFFGPGTRLTVL.

Here the CDR3 DNA reads TGCAGTGCTAGGGGGCCGGGCCTACAATATACCCAGTACTTC. Protein sequence: CSARGPGLQYTQYF. The V call is TRBV20-1, the J call TRBJ2-7; TRBD1 might be the D (5 bases). V was clipped by 3 bases and J by 10 bases, with 22 bases between them. The germline gives CDR1 DFQATT, CDR2 SNEGSKA (reference sequence). The CDR3 is 14 residues long.

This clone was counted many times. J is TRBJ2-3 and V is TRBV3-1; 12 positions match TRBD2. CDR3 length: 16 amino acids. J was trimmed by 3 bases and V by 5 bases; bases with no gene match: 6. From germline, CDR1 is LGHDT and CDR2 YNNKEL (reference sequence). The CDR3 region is CASSKLAGGGTDTQYF. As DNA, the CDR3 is TGTGCCAGCAGCAAACTAGCGGGAGGAGGTACAGATACGCAGTATTTT.

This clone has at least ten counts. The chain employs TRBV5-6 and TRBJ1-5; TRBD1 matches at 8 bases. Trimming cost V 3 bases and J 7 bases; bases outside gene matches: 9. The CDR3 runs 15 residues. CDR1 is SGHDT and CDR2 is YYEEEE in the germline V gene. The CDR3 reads CASSSLDRGRQPQHF. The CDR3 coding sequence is TGTGCCAGCAGCTCCCTCGACAGGGGACGACAGCCCCAGCATTTT.

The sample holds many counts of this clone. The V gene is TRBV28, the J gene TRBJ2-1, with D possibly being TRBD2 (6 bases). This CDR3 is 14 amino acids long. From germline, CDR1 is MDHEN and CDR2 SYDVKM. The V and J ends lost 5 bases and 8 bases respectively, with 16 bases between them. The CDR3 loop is CASSRTKLGDEQFF. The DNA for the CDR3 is TGTGCCAGCAGTAGGACTAAATTGGGGGATGAGCAGTTCTTC.

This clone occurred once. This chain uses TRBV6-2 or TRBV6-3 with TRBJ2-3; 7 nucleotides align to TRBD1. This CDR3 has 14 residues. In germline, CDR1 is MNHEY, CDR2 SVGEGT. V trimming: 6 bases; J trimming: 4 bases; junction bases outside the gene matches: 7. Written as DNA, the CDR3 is TGTGCCAGCAGCCTAACAGGGGAATCAGATACGCAGTATTTT. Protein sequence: CASSLTGESDTQYF.

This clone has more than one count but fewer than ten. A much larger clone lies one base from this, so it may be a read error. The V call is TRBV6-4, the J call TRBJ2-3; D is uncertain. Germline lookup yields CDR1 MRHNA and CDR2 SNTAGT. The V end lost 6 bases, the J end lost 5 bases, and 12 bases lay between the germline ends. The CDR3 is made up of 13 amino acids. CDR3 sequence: CASRLKGKDTQYF. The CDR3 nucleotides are TGTGCCAGCAGACTGAAGGGAAAAGATACGCAGTATTTT.

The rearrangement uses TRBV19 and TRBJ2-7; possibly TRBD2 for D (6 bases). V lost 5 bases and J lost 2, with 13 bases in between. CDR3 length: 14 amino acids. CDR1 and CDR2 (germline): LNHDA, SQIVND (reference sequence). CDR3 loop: CASSGLSGPYEQYF. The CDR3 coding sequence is TGTGCCAGTAGTGGACTATCTGGCCCCTACGAGCAGTACTTC.

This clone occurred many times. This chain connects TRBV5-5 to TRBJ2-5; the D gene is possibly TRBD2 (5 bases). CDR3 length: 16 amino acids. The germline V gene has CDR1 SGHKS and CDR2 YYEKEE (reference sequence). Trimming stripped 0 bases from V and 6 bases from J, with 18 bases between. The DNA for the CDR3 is TGTGCCAGCAGCTTGGGATTGCACACTGGAGGAAAGACCCAGTACTTC. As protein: CASSLGLHTGGKTQYF.

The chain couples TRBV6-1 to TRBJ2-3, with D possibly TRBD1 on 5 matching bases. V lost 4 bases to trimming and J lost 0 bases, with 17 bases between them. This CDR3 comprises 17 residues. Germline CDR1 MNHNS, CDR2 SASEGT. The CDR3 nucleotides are TGTGCCAGCAGTGGGTCACAAGGGGTCCCAAGCACAGATACGCAGTATTTT. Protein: CASSGSQGVPSTDTQYF.

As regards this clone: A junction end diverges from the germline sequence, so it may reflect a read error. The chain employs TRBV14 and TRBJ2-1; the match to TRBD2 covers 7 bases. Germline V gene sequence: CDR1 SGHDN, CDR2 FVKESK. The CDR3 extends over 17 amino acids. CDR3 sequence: CASRQGLWLADYYEQFF. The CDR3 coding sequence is TGTGCCAGCAGACAAGGGCTTTGGCTAGCGGACTACTATGAGCAGTTCTTC. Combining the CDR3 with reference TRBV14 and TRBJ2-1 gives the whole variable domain EAGVTQFPSHSVIEKGQTVTLRCDPISGHDNLYWYRRVMGKEIKFLLHFVKESKQDESGMPNNRFLAERTGGTYSTLKVQPAELEDSGVYFCASRQGLWLADYYEQFFGPGTRLTVL.

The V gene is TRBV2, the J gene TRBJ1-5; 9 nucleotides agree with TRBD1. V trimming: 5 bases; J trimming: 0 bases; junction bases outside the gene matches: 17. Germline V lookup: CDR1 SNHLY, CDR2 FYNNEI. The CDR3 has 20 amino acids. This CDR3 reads CASSRIAGTGNLYSNQPQHF. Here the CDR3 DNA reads TGTGCCAGCAGTAGAATAGCCGGGACAGGGAATCTATATAGCAATCAGCCCCAGCATTTT.

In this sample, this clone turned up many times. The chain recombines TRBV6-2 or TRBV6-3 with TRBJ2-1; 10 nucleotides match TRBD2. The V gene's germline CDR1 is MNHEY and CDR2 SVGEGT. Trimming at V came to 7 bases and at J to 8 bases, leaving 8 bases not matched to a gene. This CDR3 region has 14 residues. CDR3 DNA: TGTGCCAGCACGCTAGCGGGAGTTTTCTATGAGCAGTTCTTC. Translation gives CASTLAGVFYEQFF.

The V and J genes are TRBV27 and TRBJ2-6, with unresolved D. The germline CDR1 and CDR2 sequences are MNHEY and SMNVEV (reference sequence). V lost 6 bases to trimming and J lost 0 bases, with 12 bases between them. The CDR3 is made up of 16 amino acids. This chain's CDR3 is CASSRDTTSGANVLTF. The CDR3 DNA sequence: TGTGCCAGCAGCCGTGACACAACCTCTGGGGCCAACGTCCTGACTTTC.

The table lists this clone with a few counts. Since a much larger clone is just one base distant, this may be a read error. The CDR3 region has the DNA TGCAGCGTTGAGAAAGGAAACACCATATATTTT. This codes for CSVEKGNTIYF. The chain is built from TRBV29-1 and TRBJ1-3, with unresolved D. The germline V gene encodes CDR1 SQVTM and CDR2 ANQGSEA. This CDR3 is 11 amino acids long. V was trimmed by 3 bases and J by 4 bases, leaving 4 bases between them.

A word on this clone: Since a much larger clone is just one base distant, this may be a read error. The CDR3 DNA reads as TGCGCCAGCAGCCAAGAATGCGACAGGGGTTGGGGAGAGACCCAGTACTTC. Its translation: CASSQECDRGWGETQYF. This chain uses TRBV4-1 with TRBJ2-5; 8 bases line up with TRBD1. This CDR3 spans 17 amino acids. Germline-derived CDR1 and CDR2 are MGHRA and YSYEKL. The V gene end was trimmed by 0 bases and the J gene end by 4 bases; junction bases not matched to a gene: 10.

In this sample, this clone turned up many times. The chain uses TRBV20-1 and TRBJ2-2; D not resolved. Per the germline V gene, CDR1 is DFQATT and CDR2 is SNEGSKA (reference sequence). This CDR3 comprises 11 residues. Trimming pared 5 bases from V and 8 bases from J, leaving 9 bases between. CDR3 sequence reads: CSAPTRGELFF. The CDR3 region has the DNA TGCAGTGCTCCCACCCGGGGGGAGCTGTTTTTT.

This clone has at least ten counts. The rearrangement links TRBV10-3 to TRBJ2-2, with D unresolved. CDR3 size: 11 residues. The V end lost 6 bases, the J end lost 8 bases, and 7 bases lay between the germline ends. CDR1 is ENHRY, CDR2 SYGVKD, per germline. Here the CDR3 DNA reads TGTGCCATCAGGTCGGGTGGGGAGCTGTTTTTT. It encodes CAIRSGGELFF.

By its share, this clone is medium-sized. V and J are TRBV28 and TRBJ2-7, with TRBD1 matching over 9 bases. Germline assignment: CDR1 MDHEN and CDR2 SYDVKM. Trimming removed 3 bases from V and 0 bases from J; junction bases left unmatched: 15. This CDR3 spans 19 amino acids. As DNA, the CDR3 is TGTGCCAGCAGTTTTTCCCTAGCCCGGGACAGGGAACGCTCCTACGAGCAGTACTTC. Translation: CASSFSLARDRERSYEQYF.

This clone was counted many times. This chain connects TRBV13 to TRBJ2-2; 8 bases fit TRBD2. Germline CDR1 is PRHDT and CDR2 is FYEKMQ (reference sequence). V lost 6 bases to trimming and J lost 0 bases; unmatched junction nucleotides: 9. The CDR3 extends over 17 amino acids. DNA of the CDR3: TGTGCCAGCAGACACCACCGTAGCGGGACGAACACCGGGGAGCTGTTTTTT. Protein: CASRHHRSGTNTGELFF.

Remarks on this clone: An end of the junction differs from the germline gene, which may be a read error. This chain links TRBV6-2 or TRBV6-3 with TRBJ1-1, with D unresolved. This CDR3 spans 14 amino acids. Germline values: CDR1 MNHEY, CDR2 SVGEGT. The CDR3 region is CASIYLYFNTEAFF. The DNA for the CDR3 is TGTGCCAGCATTTACCTGTATTTTAACACTGAAGCTTTCTTT.

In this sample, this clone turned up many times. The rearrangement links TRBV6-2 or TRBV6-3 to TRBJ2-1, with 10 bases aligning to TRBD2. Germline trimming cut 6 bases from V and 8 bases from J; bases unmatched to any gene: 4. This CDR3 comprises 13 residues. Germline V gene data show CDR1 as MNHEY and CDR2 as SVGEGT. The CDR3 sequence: CASRGSGRDEQFF. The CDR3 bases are TGTGCCAGCAGGGGGAGCGGGAGGGATGAGCAGTTCTTC.

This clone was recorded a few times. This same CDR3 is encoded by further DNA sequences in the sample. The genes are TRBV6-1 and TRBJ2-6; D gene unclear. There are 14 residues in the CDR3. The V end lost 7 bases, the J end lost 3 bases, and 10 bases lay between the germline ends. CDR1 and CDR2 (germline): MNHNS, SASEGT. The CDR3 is CASKVARGANVLTF. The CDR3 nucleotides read TGTGCCAGCAAGGTCGCTCGTGGGGCCAACGTCCTGACTTTC.

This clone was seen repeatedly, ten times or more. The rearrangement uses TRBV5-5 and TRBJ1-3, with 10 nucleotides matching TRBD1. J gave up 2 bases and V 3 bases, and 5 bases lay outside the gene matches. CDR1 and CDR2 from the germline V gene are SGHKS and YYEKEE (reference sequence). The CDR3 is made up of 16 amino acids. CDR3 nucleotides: TGTGCCAGCAGCTGGACGACAGGGGGCACTGGAAACACCATATATTTT. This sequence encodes CASSWTTGGTGNTIYF.

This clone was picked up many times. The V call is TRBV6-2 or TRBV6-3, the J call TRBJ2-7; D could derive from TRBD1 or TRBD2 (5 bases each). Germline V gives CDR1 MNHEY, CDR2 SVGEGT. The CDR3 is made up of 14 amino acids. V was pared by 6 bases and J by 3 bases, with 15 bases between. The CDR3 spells CASSPGTASYEQYF. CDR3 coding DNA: TGTGCCAGCAGCCCCGGGACGGCGAGCTACGAGCAGTACTTC.